The source of this T cell receptor (beta chain) is a study of blood T cell repertoires in COVID-19. On the study more broadly: Whether acute or convalescent, the COVID-19 samples came from the United States, Italy and Spain.

The CDR3 length is 15 residues. Germline V gene data show CDR1 as SGHNT and CDR2 as YYREEE (reference sequence). V lost 0 bases to trimming and J lost 7 bases; unmatched junction nucleotides: 3. As originally analysed: Reference gene primer amplification gave nucleated cell count estimates. Profiled with immunoSEQ multiplex PCR; TCRdb holds only in-frame clones, not every one. Clonal size and the V and J genes are those of that table, whereas D and trimming came from the DNA. The repertoire holds approximately 130,000 clones, with approximately 77% as singletons. Specimen: peripheral blood. The chain combines TRBV5-4 with TRBJ2-1, with 11 bases aligning to TRBD2. This sequence originates from a man at least 80 years old with acute or convalescent COVID-19. The CDR3 spells CASSLGLAGRNEQFF. CDR3 nucleotide sequence: TGTGCCAGCAGCTTGGGACTAGCGGGAAGAAATGAGCAGTTCTTC.